This passage covers 23 T cell receptor beta chains from one sample sequenced in a study of T-cell memory formation after mild COVID-19 (TCRdb year 2021). The library was prepared using 5' RACE. The sequencer listed for this sample is Illumina NovaSeq 6000. The public reads were quality trimmed at Q25 with fastp and then assembled into clones with MiXCR by TCRdb, keeping productive beta chains. Every distinct CDR3 protein forms one entry, paired with its most common genes and DNA. In all, the sample holds 350,000 to 550,000 distinct CDR3 sequences, and approximately 19% of those were seen once. The ten largest clonotypes hold roughly 21% of the sample. Sequencing was carried out using PBMCs or a T cell subset sorted from them (not recorded which). The source of these receptors is a man younger than 35 who had mild COVID-19 (a few samples of this study predate the infection). The sample titles of this study are shuffled in the database, so cell type and time point are left out; the donor was told from shared clones.

This clonotype was seen more than once but under ten times. This sequence joins TRBV4-3 and TRBJ2-7; D perhaps matches TRBD1 (6 bases). V lost 3 bases and J 5 bases, leaving 14 bases between the germline ends. Germline lookup yields CDR1 LGHNA and CDR2 YSLEER. CDR3 length: 14 amino acids. CDR3 sequence: CASSQEQGSDEQYF. The CDR3 nucleotides read TGCGCCAGCAGCCAGGAACAGGGTTCCGACGAGCAGTACTTC.

V gene TRBV4-3 combines with J gene TRBJ2-3; D may correspond to TRBD1 or TRBD2 (5 bases each). Germline V CDR1 and CDR2: LGHNA, YSLEER. The CDR3 loop spans 15 amino acids. V was pared by 1 base and J by 1 base, with 9 bases between. The CDR3 coding sequence is TGCGCCAGCAGCCAAGTTGGGGGAGGCACAGATACGCAGTATTTT. Its translation is CASSQVGGGTDTQYF.

In its sample, this clonotype was seen many times. The rearrangement joins TRBV4-3 to TRBJ2-1; 8 bases fit TRBD2. The CDR3 contains 16 residues. The V gene's germline CDR1 is LGHNA and CDR2 YSLEER. V gave up 0 bases and J gave up 1 base; unmatched junction bases: 2. CDR3 sequence: CASSQELAESYNEQFF. CDR3 in DNA: TGCGCCAGCAGCCAAGAACTAGCGGAATCCTACAATGAGCAGTTCTTC.

The chain employs TRBV4-3 and TRBJ2-7; D may be TRBD2 (6 bases). V was pared by 1 base and J by 3 bases, with 13 bases between. The CDR3 is made up of 15 amino acids. Germline CDR1 reads LGHNA; CDR2 reads YSLEER. The CDR3 DNA reads TGCGCCAGCAGCCAAGTTTTAGCGGCAAACTACGAGCAGTACTTC. It codes for CASSQVLAANYEQYF.

V is TRBV5-4 and J is TRBJ2-3; D is uncertain. Per the germline V gene, CDR1 is SGHNT and CDR2 is YYREEE (reference sequence). This CDR3 is built from 14 residues. V shed 3 bases and J shed 0 bases, with 8 bases lying between them. In DNA form, the CDR3 reads TGTGCCAGCAGCTCCAGTTTTAGCACAGATACGCAGTATTTT. Residues: CASSSSFSTDTQYF.

The sample holds many counts of this clonotype. The CDR3 region has the DNA TGTGCCTGGAGCCGCGGGACAGGGGGATATAGCAATCAGCCCCAGCATTTT. This gives the protein CAWSRGTGGYSNQPQHF. This sequence joins TRBV30 and TRBJ1-5, with TRBD1 matching 11 bases. Germline V gene data show CDR1 as GTSNPN and CDR2 as SVGIG (reference sequence). This CDR3 region has 17 residues. V lost 3 bases, J lost 0 bases, and 7 bases stayed unmatched.

This clonotype has a handful of counts. This rearrangement joins TRBV11-1 to TRBJ2-7, with TRBD2 as a possible D gene (5 bases). Germline-derived CDR1 and CDR2 are SGHAT and FQDESV (reference sequence). The CDR3 is made up of 17 amino acids. The germline V and J ends were trimmed by 6 bases and 2 bases, with 23 bases remaining between them. CDR3 protein: CASSPDLTRTGTYEQYF. The CDR3 DNA sequence: TGTGCCAGCAGTCCCGACCTCACACGGACGGGGACCTACGAGCAGTACTTC.

To note about this clonotype: Given a much more abundant clone one base away, this may be a read error. This chain links TRBV7-9 with TRBJ1-1; D gene uncertain. Germline values: CDR1 SEHNR, CDR2 FQNEAQ (reference sequence). The CDR3 spans 11 residues. V was pared by 5 bases and J by 0 bases, with 1 base between. This CDR3 is CASSVNTEAFF. CDR3 DNA sequence: TGTGCCAGCAGCGTGAACACTGAAGCTTTCTTT. Based on the CDR3 plus reference TRBV7-9 and TRBJ1-1, the full variable domain is DTGVSQNPRHKITKRGQNVTFRCDPISEHNRLYWYRQTLGQGPEFLTYFQNEAQLEKSRLLSDRFSAERPKGSFSTLEIQRTEQGDSAMYLCASSVNTEAFFGQGTRLTVV.

In this sample, this clonotype turned up a few times. This chain joins TRBV3-1 and TRBJ2-1, with 9 bases that match TRBD2. Germline V gives CDR1 LGHDT, CDR2 YNNKEL (reference sequence). The V gene end was trimmed by 0 bases and the J gene end by 16 bases; junction bases not matched to a gene: 10. CDR3 length: 14 amino acids. The CDR3 reads CASSQELLAGGQFF. The CDR3 DNA follows: TGTGCCAGCAGCCAAGAGTTACTGGCGGGGGGGCAATTCTTC.

This clonotype was counted only a few times. The chain has TRBV4-2 and TRBJ2-1; 8 bases align to TRBD2. The CDR3 contains 14 residues. Germline trimming cut 5 bases from V and 5 bases from J; bases unmatched to any gene: 5. Germline CDR1 is LGHNA and CDR2 is YNFKEQ. CDR3 amino acids: CASSSIAGNNEQFF. The CDR3 DNA reads TGTGCCAGCAGCAGCATAGCGGGGAACAATGAGCAGTTCTTC.

The chain couples TRBV13 to TRBJ2-5, with 9 positions matching TRBD1. J was trimmed by 6 bases and V by 5 bases; bases with no gene match: 7. The CDR3 totals 14 residues. Germline CDR1 PRHDT, CDR2 FYEKMQ (reference sequence). CDR3 nucleotide sequence: TGTGCCAGCAGCCTGTGGACAGGGGTAAAGACCCAGTACTTC. Encoded protein: CASSLWTGVKTQYF.

This clonotype has at least ten counts. V usage is TRBV20-1 and J usage is TRBJ2-3, with D possibly matching TRBD1 (5 bases). Trimming left V 5 bases short and J 3 bases short, with 18 bases between. Germline values: CDR1 DFQATT, CDR2 SNEGSKA (reference sequence). The CDR3 has 15 amino acids. The CDR3 region has the DNA TGCAGTGCTGAAAAGGACGATTGGACAACAGATACGCAGTATTTT. Translated, it gives CSAEKDDWTTDTQYF.

The J gene is TRBJ2-5, the V gene TRBV10-3; 9 nucleotides line up with TRBD1. The CDR3 runs to 15 residues. Trimming removed 2 bases from V and 4 bases from J; junction bases left unmatched: 5. The germline V gene has CDR1 ENHRY and CDR2 SYGVKD. CDR3 region: CAISELTGGGETQYF. For the CDR3, the DNA is TGTGCCATCAGTGAGCTTACAGGGGGCGGAGAGACCCAGTACTTC.

This chain joins TRBV7-6 and TRBJ2-5, with D perhaps given as TRBD1 or TRBD2 (5 bases each). V shed 1 base and J shed 1 base, with 19 bases lying between them. Germline CDR1 reads SGHVS; CDR2 reads FNYEAQ. The CDR3 is 18 residues long. This CDR3 is CASSLGNAGTVGQETQYF. CDR3 in DNA: TGTGCCAGCAGCTTAGGGAACGCAGGGACGGTAGGCCAAGAGACCCAGTACTTC.

There are a few counts of this clonotype. V usage is TRBV10-2 and J usage is TRBJ2-7; 9 nucleotides match TRBD1. CDR1 and CDR2 (germline): WSHSY, SAAADI. This CDR3 has 16 residues. Trimming cost V 3 bases and J 0 bases; bases outside gene matches: 6. This CDR3 reads CASSDPGQGLSYEQYV. DNA of the CDR3: TGCGCCAGCAGTGACCCGGGACAGGGCCTCTCCTACGAGCAGTACGTC.

The chain is built from TRBV7-9 and TRBJ2-7; D call uncertain. Germline V gene lookup returns CDR1 SEHNR and CDR2 FQNEAQ (reference sequence). Trimming stripped 5 bases from V and 4 bases from J, with 6 bases between. The CDR3 is 11 residues long. The CDR3 DNA is TGTGCCAGCAGCCCACATTACGAGCAGTACTTC. Translated: CASSPHYEQYF.

This clonotype was observed a few times. The rearrangement links TRBV6-2 or TRBV6-3 to TRBJ1-5; no reliable D call. V was pared by 7 bases and J by 3 bases, with 10 bases between. The germline V gene has CDR1 MNHEY and CDR2 SVGEGT. The CDR3 extends over 13 amino acids. The CDR3 sequence: CASTWTDNQPQHF. The CDR3 DNA sequence: TGTGCCAGCACCTGGACGGACAATCAGCCCCAGCATTTT.

The CDR3 DNA follows: TGCGCCAGCAGCCCGGGACAGGGGGCGCAGACCGGGGAGCTGTTTTTT. Amino acid sequence: CASSPGQGAQTGELFF. V and J are TRBV5-1 and TRBJ2-2; 12 bases align to TRBD1. V was clipped by 4 bases and J by 5 bases; unmatched bases: 6. Per germline, CDR1 SGHRS and CDR2 YFSETQ. The CDR3 is made up of 16 amino acids.

This clonotype has just a few counts. J is TRBJ1-3 and V is TRBV5-1; D remains unclear. From germline, CDR1 is SGHRS and CDR2 YFSETQ. The CDR3 covers 18 residues. Trimming shortened V by 0 bases and J by 2 bases, and 18 bases separated the two germline ends. The CDR3 nucleotides are TGCGCCAGCAGCTTGGAGGTCTCCTTTACGGGTCCTGGAAACACCATATATTTT. The encoded protein is CASSLEVSFTGPGNTIYF.

A few counts support this clonotype. CDR3 bases: TGTGCCAGCAGTTTAAGTGGGACAGGGGTTGATGAGCAGTTCTTC. Translation: CASSLSGTGVDEQFF. The chain recombines TRBV12-3 or TRBV12-4 with TRBJ2-1, with TRBD1 matching over 10 bases. J lost 8 bases, V lost 2 bases, and 6 bases had no gene match. The CDR3 covers 15 residues.

This chain uses TRBV7-2 with TRBJ1-5, with D tentatively TRBD1 (6 bases). This CDR3 region has 15 residues. Germline V lookup: CDR1 SGHTA, CDR2 FQGNSA. Deletions cut 5 bases from V and 6 bases from J, with 17 bases between. CDR3 amino acids: CASSPSGALGQPQHF. CDR3 DNA sequence: TGTGCCAGCAGCCCGTCGGGGGCGCTCGGTCAGCCCCAGCATTTT.

In its sample, this clonotype was seen a few times. The chain links TRBV7-6 to TRBJ2-7; TRBD1 aligns across 9 bases. The CDR3 length is 14 residues. With V trimmed by 5 bases and J by 2 bases, 4 bases remained unmatched. Germline CDR1 and CDR2: SGHVS and FNYEAQ. The CDR3 spells CASSMGQGAYEQYF. The CDR3 region has the DNA TGTGCCAGCAGCATGGGACAGGGAGCCTACGAGCAGTACTTC.

This clonotype was picked up a small number of times. The CDR3 DNA reads as TGTGCCAGCAGCTCACTTAGCGGGGACAGTATCTACGAGCAGTACTTC. Its translation is CASSSLSGDSIYEQYF. V and J are TRBV7-6 and TRBJ2-7; D perhaps matches TRBD2 (8 bases). The germline CDR1 and CDR2 sequences are SGHVS and FNYEAQ. V was cut by 4 bases and J by 3 bases, with 19 bases left in between. This CDR3 has 16 residues.